The clone carrying this TCR beta chain has just a few counts. This sample is part of a study of early T cells in non-severe SARS-CoV-2 infection. Individual cDNA molecules each received unique molecular identifiers attached to them. TCRdb reprocessed the 5' RACE reads via MiXCR and lists one record per CDR3 protein. The data hold some 83,000 distinct CDR3 sequences, with roughly 10% observed a single time. The sequence was obtained from an adult who was a healthcare worker with PCR-confirmed SARS-CoV-2 infection or an uninfected control (not recorded which). This material consisted of whole blood, taken at baseline.

In DNA, the CDR3 is TGTGCCAGCAGCTTGGGTGTGTCAAGGCGGTCCAAAAACATTCAGTACTTC. Encoded protein: CASSLGVSRRSKNIQYF. This chain links TRBV7-9 with TRBJ2-4; the D is unclear. The germline CDR1 and CDR2 sequences are SEHNR and FQNEAQ (reference sequence). This CDR3 spans 17 amino acids. The ends were cut back, 3 bases at V and 2 bases at J, with 17 bases in the middle. Full variable domain (outside the CDR3, taken from reference TRBV7-9 and TRBJ2-4): DTGVSQNPRHKITKRGQNVTFRCDPISEHNRLYWYRQTLGQGPEFLTYFQNEAQLEKSRLLSDRFSAERPKGSFSTLEIQRTEQGDSAMYLCASSLGVSRRSKNIQYFGAGTRLSVL.